These 17 T cell receptor beta chains share one sample of origin, sequenced in a study of beta chain features in type 1 diabetes. Expressed TCRB transcripts were sequenced after all isolated RNA was converted to cDNA. The repertoire was sequenced with immunoSEQ multiplex PCR; TCRdb's copy has only in-frame clones and lacks some. The sample consists of approximately 330,000 clones, approximately 10% of them appearing once. Sequenced input: naive CD4+ T cells from blood. The receptors were gathered from a woman in her 30s in good health.

The V gene is TRBV25-1, the J gene TRBJ2-1; 8 bases are a match to TRBD2. The ends lost 5 bases at V and 5 bases at J; junction bases unmatched: 8. This CDR3 has 15 amino acids. Germline values: CDR1 MGHDK, CDR2 SYGVNS. CDR3 region: CASSYSGKGNNEQFF. CDR3 bases: TGTGCCAGCAGTTATAGCGGGAAGGGCAACAATGAGCAGTTCTTC. The full variable domain, rest sourced from reference TRBV25-1 and TRBJ2-1, is EADIYQTPRYLVIGTGKKITLECSQTMGHDKMYWYQQDPGMELHLIHYSYGVNSTEKGDLSSESTVSRIRTEHFPLTLESARPSHTSQYLCASSYSGKGNNEQFFGPGTRLTVL.

In this sample, this clone turned up a few times. The V call is TRBV10-3, the J call TRBJ1-3; 10 bases fit TRBD1. This CDR3 spans 13 amino acids. J gave up 7 bases and V 6 bases, and 3 bases lay outside the gene matches. The V gene's germline CDR1 is ENHRY and CDR2 SYGVKD. The CDR3 DNA is TGTGCCATCAGAGGACAGGGGGTGAACACCATATATTTT. This gives the protein CAIRGQGVNTIYF.

This clone was recorded a few times. The genes are TRBV28 and TRBJ1-2, with TRBD1 as a possible D gene (5 bases). The CDR3 runs to 15 residues. Germline CDR1 reads MDHEN; CDR2 reads SYDVKM. Trimming removed 5 bases at V and 0 bases at J, with 13 bases between. The CDR3 sequence: CASSPGGLANYGYTF. The CDR3 DNA follows: TGTGCCAGCAGTCCGGGGGGGTTAGCTAACTATGGCTACACCTTC.

This clone was seen a few times. V and J are TRBV6-5 and TRBJ2-1; 12 bases match TRBD2. Germline trimming cut 5 bases from V and 10 bases from J; bases unmatched to any gene: 9. Germline V gene sequence: CDR1 MNHEY, CDR2 SVGAGI. The CDR3 spans 15 residues. The CDR3 protein is CASSPQTSGGLEQFF. CDR3 bases: TGTGCCAGCAGTCCCCAGACTAGCGGGGGCCTGGAGCAGTTCTTC.

Only a few counts were recorded for this clone. This rearrangement joins TRBV9 to TRBJ2-1, with TRBD2 identical over 7 bases. Germline values: CDR1 SGDLS, CDR2 YYNGEE. The CDR3 has 16 amino acids. The J segment lost 4 bases and the V segment lost 4 bases, leaving 11 bases of the junction unmatched. As DNA, the CDR3 is TGTGCCAGCAGCCGGGAGGCTCTCCAAAATTACAATGAGCAGTTCTTC. Protein: CASSREALQNYNEQFF.

The V call is TRBV7-8, the J call TRBJ1-2; D is unresolved. Deletions cut 0 bases from V and 8 bases from J, with 7 bases between. In germline, CDR1 is SGHVS, CDR2 FQNEAQ. This CDR3 has 12 residues. Written as DNA, the CDR3 is TGTGCCAGCAGCTTAGCGGGCTACGGCTACACCTTC. Translating gives CASSLAGYGYTF.

The sample holds a few counts of this clone. The chain is built from TRBV29-1 and TRBJ2-1; TRBD2 matches at 10 bases. CDR1 SQVTM and CDR2 ANQGSEA come from the germline V gene. This CDR3 region has 14 residues. The junction had 2 bases not matched to a gene; V was cut back by 1 base and J by 5 bases. The chain's CDR3 is CSVEGAGGHNEQFF. CDR3 nucleotide sequence: TGCAGCGTTGAAGGAGCGGGAGGGCACAATGAGCAGTTCTTC.

The chain joins TRBV7-2 to TRBJ1-1; the D gene is possibly TRBD1 (5 bases). The CDR3 has 13 residues. Trimming left V 5 bases short and J 5 bases short, with 12 bases between. CDR1 is SGHTA and CDR2 is FQGNSA in the germline V gene. Here the CDR3 reads CASSLGGTTEAFF. The CDR3 DNA follows: TGTGCCAGCAGCCTCGGTGGGACTACTGAAGCTTTCTTT.

This clone was picked up a small number of times. J is TRBJ1-4 and V is TRBV7-9; D is possibly TRBD1 (5 bases). CDR1 SEHNR and CDR2 FQNEAQ come from the germline V gene (reference sequence). This CDR3 spans 11 amino acids. V lost 4 bases and J 8 bases, leaving 5 bases between the germline ends. CDR3 residues: CASSSGEKLFF. In nucleotides, the CDR3 is TGTGCCAGCAGCTCAGGGGAAAAACTGTTTTTT.

V gene TRBV30 combines with J gene TRBJ2-7, with 7 positions matching TRBD2. Germline loops: CDR1 GTSNPN, CDR2 SVGIG (reference sequence). This CDR3 spans 17 amino acids. After removal of 1 base from V and 4 bases from J, the junction contained 16 bases not matched to a gene. The CDR3 nucleotides are TGTGCCTGGAGTGGGTGGCGGGGGTCCCTGGGGGGTTACGAGCAGTACTTC. Translated: CAWSGWRGSLGGYEQYF.

The V and J genes are TRBV19 and TRBJ2-7; 9 nucleotides line up with TRBD2. V was pared by 7 bases and J by 0 bases, with 7 bases of the junction left unmatched. CDR1 and CDR2 (germline): LNHDA, SQIVND (reference sequence). This CDR3 is built from 15 residues. CDR3 sequence: CASNPGSGSSYEQYF. The CDR3 nucleotides read TGTGCCAGTAACCCCGGTAGCGGGAGCTCCTACGAGCAGTACTTC.

This chain connects TRBV4-3 to TRBJ1-1, with 7 bases matching TRBD1. The CDR3 extends over 16 amino acids. CDR1 LGHNA and CDR2 YSLEER come from the germline V gene. V gave up 2 bases and J gave up 6 bases; unmatched junction bases: 12. In DNA, the CDR3 is TGCGCCAGCAGCCAACTAACTTTGACAGGGAAGGCTGAAGCTTTCTTT. As protein: CASSQLTLTGKAEAFF.

This rearrangement joins TRBV19 to TRBJ1-3; tentative D call: TRBD1 (6 bases). V shed 8 bases and J shed 0 bases, with 14 bases lying between them. CDR3 size: 15 residues. CDR1 and CDR2 (germline): LNHDA, SQIVND (reference sequence). This CDR3 is CASGDRISSGNTIYF. The DNA of the CDR3 is TGTGCCAGTGGTGACAGGATCTCCTCTGGAAACACCATATATTTT.

The chain links TRBV28 to TRBJ1-3, with a tentative D call TRBD1 (6 bases). Trimming shortened V by 6 bases and J by 8 bases, and 17 bases separated the two germline ends. Germline V gene lookup returns CDR1 MDHEN and CDR2 SYDVKM. The CDR3 has 14 residues. This chain's CDR3 is CASRQGPGRDTIYF. The CDR3 DNA reads TGTGCCAGCAGACAGGGCCCAGGTAGAGACACCATATATTTT.

The V gene is TRBV2, the J gene TRBJ2-1; 12 nucleotides agree with TRBD2. The CDR3 runs to 14 residues. The trim removed 6 bases at V and 9 bases at J, leaving 6 bases unmatched. Germline V gene lookup returns CDR1 SNHLY and CDR2 FYNNEI. CDR3 protein: CASRVTSGRREQFF. CDR3 bases: TGTGCCAGCAGGGTGACTAGCGGGAGACGTGAGCAGTTCTTC.

The chain joins TRBV5-1 to TRBJ2-5, with 8 nucleotides matching TRBD1. The V segment lost 2 bases and the J segment 9 bases; nucleotides outside the gene matches: 9. This CDR3 is built from 14 residues. CDR1 and CDR2 (germline): SGHRS, YFSETQ. The CDR3 nucleotides read TGCGCCAGCAGCTTCAGACAGGGGCAACGGGCCCAGTACTTC. Protein: CASSFRQGQRAQYF.

V gene TRBV7-6 combines with J gene TRBJ1-2; TRBD1 aligns across 12 bases. This CDR3 region has 15 residues. The ends lost 1 base at V and 8 bases at J; junction bases unmatched: 5. Germline CDR1 SGHVS, CDR2 FNYEAQ. CDR3 in DNA: TGTGCCAGCAGCTTAGTAGGGACAGGGGGCGGAGGCTACACCTTC. Residues: CASSLVGTGGGGYTF.